This T cell receptor beta chain was recovered during a study of cytomegalovirus exposure and HLA in healthy donors. Study-level background: The platform used for the 110 or so validation repertoires matched that of the 650 to 750 first-cohort repertoires, a later analysis reported. Findings of the study overall: Among TCR beta chains, those listed as cytomegalovirus-associated numbered fewer than 200. Cytomegalovirus status was reportedly diagnosed by the classifier with high sensitivity and specificity. First-cohort TCR clusters tended to co-occur in the 95 to 150 validation repertoires, a later analysis found.

The CDR3 runs 14 residues. CDR1 is MNHNS and CDR2 is SASEGT in the germline V gene. Trimming at V came to 7 bases and at J to 2 bases, leaving 3 bases not matched to a gene. A remark on this clone: The antigen is unknown.

TCRdb keeps only in-frame clones here, not all; method: immunoSEQ multiplex PCR. The sample lists 250,000 to 350,000 clones, 86% occurring once. The TCR sequence derives from a woman aged 18-29 years in good health and CMV-seronegative. The rearrangement joins TRBV6-1 to TRBJ2-3, with TRBD2 matching over 10 bases. Sequencing used PBMCs. CDR3 nucleotide sequence: TGTGCCAGCAAGGGACTAGCGCACACAGATACGCAGTATTTT. Its protein is CASKGLAHTDTQYF.